This T cell receptor beta chain was documented in a study of blood T cells in healthy people across ages. General study points: Long-lived donors exceeded aged donors in naive CD4+ cells and diversity. Estimates of total diversity, which came from one million sequenced T cells, were considered to be underestimates.

Alongside a J-beta primer mix, a sample-barcoded 5' primer served in a second PCR lasting roughly 7 to 11 cycles. Individual samples furnished no less than 2.5 million CDR3-containing paired-end reads apiece. TCRdb analysed the 5' RACE reads with MiXCR anew, one entry per CDR3 protein. The profile shows around 970,000 distinct CDR3 sequences, just over 50% of them singletons. This clonotype was seen a few times. Its antigen is not known. The source is a woman aged 60-75 years in good health. Sequencing input: blood.

The CDR3 nucleotides are TGTGCCACCAGCCTGACAGGAAGCTCTGGGGCCAACGTCCTGACTTTC. Protein sequence: CATSLTGSSGANVLTF. J is TRBJ2-6 and V is TRBV24-1; TRBD1 might be the D (6 bases). V lost 7 bases to trimming and J lost 0 bases, with 12 bases between them. The CDR3 has 16 residues. The germline V gene encodes CDR1 KGHDR and CDR2 SFDVKD.